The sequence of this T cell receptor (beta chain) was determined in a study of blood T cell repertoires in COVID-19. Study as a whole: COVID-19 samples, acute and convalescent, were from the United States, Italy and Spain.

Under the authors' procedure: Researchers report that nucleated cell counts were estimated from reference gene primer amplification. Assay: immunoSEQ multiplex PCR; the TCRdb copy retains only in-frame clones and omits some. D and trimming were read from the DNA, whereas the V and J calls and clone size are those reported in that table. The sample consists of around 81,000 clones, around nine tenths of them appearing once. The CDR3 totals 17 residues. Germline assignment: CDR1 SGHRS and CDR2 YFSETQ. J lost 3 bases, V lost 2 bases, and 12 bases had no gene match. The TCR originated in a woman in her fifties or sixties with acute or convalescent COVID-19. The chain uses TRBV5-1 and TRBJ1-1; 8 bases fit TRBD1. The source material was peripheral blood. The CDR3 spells CASSFEQGGEGDTEAFF. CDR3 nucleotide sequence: TGCGCCAGCAGCTTCGAACAGGGGGGAGAGGGTGACACTGAAGCTTTCTTT.